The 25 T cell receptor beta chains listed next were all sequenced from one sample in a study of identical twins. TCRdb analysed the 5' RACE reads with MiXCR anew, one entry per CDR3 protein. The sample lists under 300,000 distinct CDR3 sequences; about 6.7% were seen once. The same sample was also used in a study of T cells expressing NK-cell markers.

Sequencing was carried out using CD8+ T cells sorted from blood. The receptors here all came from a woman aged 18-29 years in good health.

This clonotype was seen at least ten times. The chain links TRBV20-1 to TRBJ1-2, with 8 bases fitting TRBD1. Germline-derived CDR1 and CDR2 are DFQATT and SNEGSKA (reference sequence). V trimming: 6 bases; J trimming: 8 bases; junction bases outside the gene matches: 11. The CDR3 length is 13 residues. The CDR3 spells CSAPVTGEEGYTF. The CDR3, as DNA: TGCAGTGCCCCCGTGACAGGGGAAGAGGGCTACACCTTC.

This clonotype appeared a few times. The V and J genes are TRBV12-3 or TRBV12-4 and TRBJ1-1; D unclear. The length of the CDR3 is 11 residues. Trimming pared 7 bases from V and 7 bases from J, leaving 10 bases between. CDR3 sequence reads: CASTVGSEAFF. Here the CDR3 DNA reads TGTGCCAGCACGGTGGGCAGTGAAGCTTTCTTT.

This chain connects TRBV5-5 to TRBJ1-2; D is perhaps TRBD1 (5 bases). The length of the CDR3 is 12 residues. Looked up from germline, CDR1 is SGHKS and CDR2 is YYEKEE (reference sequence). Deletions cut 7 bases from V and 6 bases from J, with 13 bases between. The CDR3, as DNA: TGTGCCAGCGGCCCGACAGCTGATGGCTACACCTTC. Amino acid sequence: CASGPTADGYTF. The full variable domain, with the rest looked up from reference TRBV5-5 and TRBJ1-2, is DAGVTQSPTHLIKTRGQQVTLRCSPISGHKSVSWYQQVLGQGPQFIFQYYEKEERGRGNFPDRFSARQFPNYSSELNVNALLLGDSALYLCASGPTADGYTFGSGTRLTVV.

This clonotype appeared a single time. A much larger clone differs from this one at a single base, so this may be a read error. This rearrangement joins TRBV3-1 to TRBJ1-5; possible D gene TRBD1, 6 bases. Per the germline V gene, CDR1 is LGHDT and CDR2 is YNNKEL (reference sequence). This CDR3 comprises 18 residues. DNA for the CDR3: TGTACCAGCAGCCCCGGAAGATCCGGGGGGCGAGGGGATCAGCCCCAGCATTTT. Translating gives CTSSPGRSGGRGDQPQHF. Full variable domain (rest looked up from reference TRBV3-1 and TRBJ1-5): DTAVSQTPKYLVTQMGNDKSIKCEQNLGHDTMYWYKQDSKKFLKIMFSYNNKELIINETVPNRFSPKSPDKAHLNLHINSLELGDSAVYFCTSSPGRSGGRGDQPQHFGDGTRLSIL.

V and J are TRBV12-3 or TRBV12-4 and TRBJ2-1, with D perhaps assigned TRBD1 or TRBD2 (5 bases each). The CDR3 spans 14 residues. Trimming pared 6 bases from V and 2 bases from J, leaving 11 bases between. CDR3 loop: CASSPGATYNEQFF. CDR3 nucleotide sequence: TGTGCCAGCAGCCCCGGGGCGACCTACAATGAGCAGTTCTTC.

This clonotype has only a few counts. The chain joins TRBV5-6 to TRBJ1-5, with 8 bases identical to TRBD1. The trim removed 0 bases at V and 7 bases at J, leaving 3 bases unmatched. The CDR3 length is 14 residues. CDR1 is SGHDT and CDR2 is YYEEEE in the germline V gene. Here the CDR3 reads CASSLGTGLQPQHF. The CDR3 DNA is TGTGCCAGCAGCTTGGGGACAGGGTTGCAGCCCCAGCATTTT.

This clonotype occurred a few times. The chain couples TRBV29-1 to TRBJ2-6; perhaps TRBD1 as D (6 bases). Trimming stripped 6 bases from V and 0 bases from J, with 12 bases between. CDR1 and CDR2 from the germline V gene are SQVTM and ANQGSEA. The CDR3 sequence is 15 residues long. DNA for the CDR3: TGCAGCGTCGGACAGATACACTCTGGGGCCAACGTCCTGACTTTC. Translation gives CSVGQIHSGANVLTF.

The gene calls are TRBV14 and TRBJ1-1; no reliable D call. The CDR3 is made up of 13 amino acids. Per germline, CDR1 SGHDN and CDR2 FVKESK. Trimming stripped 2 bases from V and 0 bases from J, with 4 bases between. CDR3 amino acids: CASSQYMNTEAFF. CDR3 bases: TGTGCCAGCAGCCAATACATGAACACTGAAGCTTTCTTT. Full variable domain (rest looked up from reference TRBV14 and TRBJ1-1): EAGVTQFPSHSVIEKGQTVTLRCDPISGHDNLYWYRRVMGKEIKFLLHFVKESKQDESGMPNNRFLAERTGGTYSTLKVQPAELEDSGVYFCASSQYMNTEAFFGQGTRLTVV.

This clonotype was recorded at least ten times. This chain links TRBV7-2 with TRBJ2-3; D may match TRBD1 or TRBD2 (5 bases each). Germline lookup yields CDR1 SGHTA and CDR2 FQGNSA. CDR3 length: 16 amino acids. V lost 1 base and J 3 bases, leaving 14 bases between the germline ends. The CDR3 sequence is CASSLVLGPRTDTQYF. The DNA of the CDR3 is TGTGCCAGCAGCTTAGTCTTGGGACCTAGGACAGATACGCAGTATTTT.

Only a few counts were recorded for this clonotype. CDR3 residues: CASSVGSGLSNEQFF. Written as DNA, the CDR3 is TGCGCCAGCAGCGTTGGATCCGGGCTTTCCAATGAGCAGTTCTTC. The chain carries TRBV5-1 and TRBJ2-1; D remains unclear. The CDR3 contains 15 residues. V shed 4 bases and J shed 6 bases, with 17 bases lying between them. The germline CDR1 and CDR2 sequences are SGHRS and YFSETQ.

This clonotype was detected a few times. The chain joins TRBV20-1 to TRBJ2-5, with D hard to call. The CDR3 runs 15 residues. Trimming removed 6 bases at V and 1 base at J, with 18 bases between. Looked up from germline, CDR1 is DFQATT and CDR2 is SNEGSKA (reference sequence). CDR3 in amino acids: CSAAPPDAAQETQYF. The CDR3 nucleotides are TGCAGTGCCGCCCCTCCGGATGCGGCCCAAGAGACCCAGTACTTC.

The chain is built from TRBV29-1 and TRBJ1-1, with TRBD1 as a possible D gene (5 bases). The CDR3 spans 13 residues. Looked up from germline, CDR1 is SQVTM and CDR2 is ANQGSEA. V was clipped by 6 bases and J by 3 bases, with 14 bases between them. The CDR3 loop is CSVDKGRDTEAFF. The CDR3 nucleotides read TGCAGCGTAGACAAGGGGAGGGACACTGAAGCTTTCTTT.

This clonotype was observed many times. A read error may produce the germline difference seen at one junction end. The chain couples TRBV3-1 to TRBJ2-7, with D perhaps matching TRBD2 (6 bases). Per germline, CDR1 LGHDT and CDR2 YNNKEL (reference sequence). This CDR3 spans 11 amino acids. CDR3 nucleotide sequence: TGTGCCAGCAGCCAAGGGGAGGCATCGGATTTC. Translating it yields CASSQGEASDF.

The CDR3 DNA reads as TGTGCCACCAGCGAATACAGGGTTGCGGCGGATTCACCCCTCCACTTT. Translated: CATSEYRVAADSPLHF. The chain has TRBV15 and TRBJ1-6, with a possible D match to TRBD1 (6 bases). This CDR3 contains 16 residues. Germline V CDR1 and CDR2: LNHNV, YYDKDF (reference sequence). V shed 5 bases and J shed 8 bases, with 19 bases lying between them.

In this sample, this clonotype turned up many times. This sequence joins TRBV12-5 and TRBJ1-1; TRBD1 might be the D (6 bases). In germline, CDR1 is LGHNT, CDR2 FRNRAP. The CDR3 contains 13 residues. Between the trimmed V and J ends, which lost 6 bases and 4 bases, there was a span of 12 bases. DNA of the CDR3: TGTGCTAGTGGAAGGGGGGCGACCACTGAAGCTTTCTTT. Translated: CASGRGATTEAFF. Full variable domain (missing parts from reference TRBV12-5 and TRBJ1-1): DARVTQTPRHKVTEMGQEVTMRCQPILGHNTVFWYRQTMMQGLELLAYFRNRAPLDDSGMPKDRFSAEMPDATLATLKIQPSEPRDSAVYFCASGRGATTEAFFGQGTRLTVV.

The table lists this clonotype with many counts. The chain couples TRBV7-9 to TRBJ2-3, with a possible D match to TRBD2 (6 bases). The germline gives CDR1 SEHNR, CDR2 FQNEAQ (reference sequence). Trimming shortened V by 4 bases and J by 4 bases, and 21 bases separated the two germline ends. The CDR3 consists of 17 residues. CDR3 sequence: CASSSHLAHLAPDTQYF. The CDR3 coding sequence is TGTGCCAGCAGCTCACATCTAGCGCATCTTGCGCCAGATACGCAGTATTTT.

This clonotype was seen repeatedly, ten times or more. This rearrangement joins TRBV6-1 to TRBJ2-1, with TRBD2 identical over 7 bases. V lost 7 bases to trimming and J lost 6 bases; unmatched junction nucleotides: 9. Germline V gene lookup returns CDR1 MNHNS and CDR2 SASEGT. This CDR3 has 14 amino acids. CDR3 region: CASIGTGGFNEQFF. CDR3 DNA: TGTGCCAGCATTGGAACGGGAGGATTCAATGAGCAGTTCTTC.

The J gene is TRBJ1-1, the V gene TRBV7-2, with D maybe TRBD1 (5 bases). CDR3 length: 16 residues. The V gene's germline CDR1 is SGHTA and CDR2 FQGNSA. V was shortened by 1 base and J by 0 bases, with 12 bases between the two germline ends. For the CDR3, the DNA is TGTGCCAGCAGCTTAGTGGGTCGACAGATGAACACTGAAGCTTTCTTT. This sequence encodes CASSLVGRQMNTEAFF.

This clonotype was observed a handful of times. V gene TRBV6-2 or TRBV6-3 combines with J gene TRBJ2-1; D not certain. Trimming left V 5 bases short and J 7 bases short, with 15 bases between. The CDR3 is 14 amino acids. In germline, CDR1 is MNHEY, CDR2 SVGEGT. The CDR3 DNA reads TGTGCCAGCAGTCCTAGTGATTGGGGTAATGAGCAGTTCTTC. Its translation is CASSPSDWGNEQFF.

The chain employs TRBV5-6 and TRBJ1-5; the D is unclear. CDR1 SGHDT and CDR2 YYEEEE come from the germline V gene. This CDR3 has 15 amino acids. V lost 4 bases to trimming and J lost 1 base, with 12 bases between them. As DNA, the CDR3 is TGTGCCAGCAGCAAAGGGTTCATGAGCAATCAGCCCCAGCATTTT. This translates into CASSKGFMSNQPQHF.

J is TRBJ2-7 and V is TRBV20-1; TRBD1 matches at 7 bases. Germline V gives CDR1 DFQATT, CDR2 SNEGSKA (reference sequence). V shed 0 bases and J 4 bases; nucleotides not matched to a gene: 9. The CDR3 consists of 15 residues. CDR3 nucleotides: TGCAGTGCTAGAGACCCCAGGGGGATAGGATACGAGCAGTACTTC. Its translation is CSARDPRGIGYEQYF.

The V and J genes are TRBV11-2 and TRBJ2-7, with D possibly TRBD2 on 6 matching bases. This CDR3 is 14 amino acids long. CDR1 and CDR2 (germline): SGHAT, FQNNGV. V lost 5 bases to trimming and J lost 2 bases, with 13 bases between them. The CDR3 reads CASSHGTRTYEQYF. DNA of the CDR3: TGTGCCAGCAGCCATGGGACTCGGACCTACGAGCAGTACTTC. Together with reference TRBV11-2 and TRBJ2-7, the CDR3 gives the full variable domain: EAGVAQSPRYKIIEKRQSVAFWCNPISGHATLYWYQQILGQGPKLLIQFQNNGVVDDSQLPKDRFSAERLKGVDSTLKIQPAKLEDSAVYLCASSHGTRTYEQYFGPGTRLTVT.

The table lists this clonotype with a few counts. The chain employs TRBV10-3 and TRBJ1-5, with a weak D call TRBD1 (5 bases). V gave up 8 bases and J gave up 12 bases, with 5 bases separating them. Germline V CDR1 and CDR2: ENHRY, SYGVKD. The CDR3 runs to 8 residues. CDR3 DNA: TGTGCCATCGGGGGCCAGCATTTT. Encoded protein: CAIGGQHF.

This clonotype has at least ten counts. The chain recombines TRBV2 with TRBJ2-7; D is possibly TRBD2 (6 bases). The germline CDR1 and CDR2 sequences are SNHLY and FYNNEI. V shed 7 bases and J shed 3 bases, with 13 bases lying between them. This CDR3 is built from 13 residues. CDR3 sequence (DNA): TGTGCCAGCATGGGGGGTAAGGTCTACGAGCAGTACTTC. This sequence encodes CASMGGKVYEQYF.

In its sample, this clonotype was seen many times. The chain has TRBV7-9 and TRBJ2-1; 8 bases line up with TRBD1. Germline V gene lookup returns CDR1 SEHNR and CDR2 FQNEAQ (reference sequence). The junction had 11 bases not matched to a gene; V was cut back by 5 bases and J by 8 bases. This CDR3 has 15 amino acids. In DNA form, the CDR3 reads TGTGCCAGCAGCCCCGGACAGGGAGAGAGGTATGAGCAGTTCTTC. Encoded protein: CASSPGQGERYEQFF.